A selection of T cell receptor beta chains follows, all from one sample in a study of cytomegalovirus exposure and HLA in healthy donors. Sequenced by immunoSEQ multiplex PCR; TCRdb stores in-frame clones only, minus some. The sample lists under 120,000 clones; around two thirds were seen once. Material for sequencing was PBMCs. The receptors shown here come from a man aged 25 to 45 in good health and CMV-seropositive. CDR3s include the opening cysteine and the closing phenylalanine or tryptophan. A D gene is named only where the DNA matches it firmly. Not all rows give a size; the values are once, few, many and, for expanded clones, a class.

v_call,d_call,clone_size,j_call,cdr3_aa,cdr3_nt
TRBV5-1,-,-,TRBJ2-3,CASSLQLAPMHTQYF,TGCGCCAGCAGCTTGCAACTAGCCCCCATGCATACGCAGTATTTT
TRBV29-1,-,-,TRBJ1-4,CSVEDPDSQNEKLFF,TGCAGCGTTGAAGACCCGGACAGCCAAAATGAAAAACTGTTTTTT
TRBV6-5,-,-,TRBJ1-1,CASAGEPLMTEAFF,TGTGCCAGTGCGGGGGAACCTCTTATGACTGAAGCTTTCTTT
TRBV7-9,-,-,TRBJ1-3,CASSLGLSGNTIYF,TGTGCCAGCAGCTTGGGACTCTCTGGAAACACCATATATTTT
TRBV18,TRBD1,-,TRBJ1-2,CASSLRDRGPGVGGYTF,TGTGCCAGCTCGCTCCGGGACAGGGGGCCGGGTGTAGGTGGCTACACCTTC
TRBV19,TRBD1,once,TRBJ1-2,CASSPIGGGYGYTF,TGTGCCAGTAGCCCCATAGGGGGCGGCTATGGCTACACCTTC
TRBV1,-,-,TRBJ1-2,CTSIPSSQGSGETYGYTF,TGCACCAGCATCCCCAGCAGCCAAGGATCAGGGGAGACCTATGGCTACACCTTC
TRBV7-9,TRBD2,-,TRBJ2-1,CASSNKARTSGVNEQFF,TGTGCCAGCAGCAATAAGGCGAGAACTAGCGGGGTCAATGAGCAGTTCTTC
TRBV2,-,-,TRBJ1-1,CASSPRWYNTEAFF,TGTGCCAGCAGTCCCAGGTGGTACAACACTGAAGCTTTCTTT
TRBV6-1,-,-,TRBJ1-1,CASSEWGGWVMNTEAFF,TGTGCCAGCAGTGAATGGGGGGGGTGGGTCATGAACACTGAAGCTTTCTTT
TRBV2,TRBD2,-,TRBJ2-3,CASSKGLANTQYF,TGTGCCAGCAGTAAAGGACTAGCGAATACGCAGTATTTT
TRBV10-3,TRBD1,once,TRBJ1-4,CAISESKGAGEYEKLFF,TGTGCCATCAGTGAGTCGAAGGGGGCAGGGGAGTACGAAAAACTGTTTTTT
TRBV4-2,-,-,TRBJ1-1,CASSQLSTPPTEAFF,TGTGCCAGCAGCCAACTTTCTACCCCACCCACTGAAGCTTTCTTT
TRBV19,-,-,TRBJ2-7,CASSIGPGYEQYF,TGTGCCAGTAGTATTGGTCCAGGCTACGAGCAGTACTTC
TRBV7-8,TRBD2,-,TRBJ2-1,CASSLSRLALLNEQFF,TGTGCCAGCAGCTTAAGCCGACTAGCCTTACTCAATGAGCAGTTCTTC
TRBV5-1,-,-,TRBJ1-4,CASKRGTNEKLFF,TGCGCCAGCAAGCGGGGAACTAATGAAAAACTGTTTTTT
TRBV14,-,few,TRBJ2-5,CASSQGGRWTQYF,TGTGCCAGCAGCCAAGGTGGCAGGTGGACCCAGTACTTC
TRBV29-1,TRBD1,-,TRBJ1-4,CSATTTGTGDFGRTNEKLFF,TGCAGCGCAACAACAACCGGGACAGGGGATTTTGGGCGGACTAATGAAAAACTGTTTTTT
TRBV5-1,TRBD1,-,TRBJ2-1,CASSSGQVIGEQFF,TGCGCCAGCAGTTCGGGACAGGTGATCGGTGAGCAGTTCTTC
TRBV10-3,TRBD1,-,TRBJ2-7,CATTGTGAYEQYF,TGTGCCACCACCGGGACAGGGGCCTACGAGCAGTACTTC
TRBV28,-,once,TRBJ2-7,CASSFPNLSRFYEQYF,TGTGCCAGCAGTTTTCCAAACTTATCTCGGTTCTACGAGCAGTACTTC
TRBV4-2,-,-,TRBJ2-5,CASSQDLPGLIQETQYF,TGTGCCAGCAGCCAAGATCTCCCAGGACTCATTCAAGAGACCCAGTACTTC
TRBV25-1,TRBD2,-,TRBJ2-2,CASSSGGGTGELFF,TGTGCCAGCAGTAGCGGGGGAGGCACCGGGGAGCTGTTTTTT
TRBV5-4,-,-,TRBJ2-2,CASSWGVAAGELFF,TGTGCCAGCAGCTGGGGGGTAGCGGCCGGGGAGCTGTTTTTT
TRBV4-2,TRBD1,-,TRBJ2-7,CASSQDLIDRGGAYEQYF,TGTGCCAGCAGCCAAGATCTAATCGACAGGGGCGGCGCCTACGAGCAGTACTTC
TRBV11-2,-,-,TRBJ1-6,CASSLASGRSPLHF,TGTGCCAGCAGCTTGGCGTCAGGCCGATCACCCCTCCACTTT
TRBV29-1,TRBD2,-,TRBJ2-3,CSATGGFTDTQYF,TGCAGCGCTACCGGGGGGTTCACAGATACGCAGTATTTT
TRBV2,-,-,TRBJ1-5,CASNQDSRNQPQHF,TGTGCCAGCAATCAGGACAGCCGAAATCAGCCCCAGCATTTT
TRBV5-1,TRBD1,-,TRBJ2-3,CASSSSGQLPSTQYF,TGCGCCAGCAGCTCGTCGGGACAGCTACCCTCGACGCAGTATTTT
TRBV15,TRBD2,few,TRBJ2-3,CATRSSGGTDTQYF,TGTGCCACCAGGAGTAGCGGGGGAACAGATACGCAGTATTTT
TRBV25-1,-,-,TRBJ1-2,CASSPDPTGNYGYTF,TGTGCCAGCAGTCCCGACCCGACAGGAAACTATGGCTACACCTTC
TRBV7-9,-,-,TRBJ1-1,CASSLGEGIEAFF,TGTGCCAGCAGCTTAGGGGAGGGTATTGAAGCTTTCTTT
TRBV15,-,-,TRBJ2-7,CATSRDRYRYEQYF,TGTGCCACCAGCAGAGATCGTTACAGGTACGAGCAGTACTTC
TRBV5-6,-,-,TRBJ2-5,CASAVAFMEETQYF,TGTGCCAGCGCAGTAGCGTTTATGGAAGAGACCCAGTACTTC
TRBV4-1,TRBD2,-,TRBJ2-2,CASSQETSGGLNTGELFF,TGCGCCAGCAGCCAAGAGACTAGCGGGGGACTAAACACCGGGGAGCTGTTTTTT
TRBV6-1,TRBD1,few,TRBJ1-5,CASSGYRGPSNQPQHF,TGTGCCAGCAGTGGTTACAGGGGGCCCAGCAATCAGCCCCAGCATTTT
TRBV18,-,-,TRBJ1-1,CASSPSLTGDTEAFF,TGTGCCAGCTCACCCAGTCTCACCGGGGACACTGAAGCTTTCTTT
TRBV6-4,-,-,TRBJ2-2,CASAFSGELFF,TGTGCCAGCGCCTTCAGCGGGGAGCTGTTTTTT
TRBV11-3,-,-,TRBJ1-1,CASSREVDTEAFF,TGTGCCAGCAGCCGGGAGGTCGACACTGAAGCTTTCTTT
TRBV19,-,-,TRBJ2-2,CASKQNTGELFF,TGTGCCAGTAAGCAGAACACCGGGGAGCTGTTTTTT
TRBV7-9,TRBD1,few,TRBJ1-1,CASSTYTGAQNTEAFF,TGTGCCAGCAGCACTTATACAGGGGCCCAGAACACTGAAGCTTTCTTT
TRBV9,TRBD1,-,TRBJ2-1,CASSYRQGSYNEQFF,TGTGCCAGCAGCTATCGACAGGGCTCCTACAATGAGCAGTTCTTC
TRBV23-1,TRBD1,few,TRBJ1-5,CASSQMDRVRGQPQHF,TGCGCCAGCAGTCAGATGGACAGGGTGCGAGGGCAGCCCCAGCATTTT
TRBV6-6,-,-,TRBJ2-1,CASSVDSNEQFF,TGTGCCAGCAGTGTTGACAGCAATGAGCAGTTCTTC
TRBV21-1,-,-,TRBJ2-2,CASTPRGTGELFF,TGTGCCAGCACCCCTCGGGGGACCGGGGAGCTGTTTTTT
TRBV19,TRBD1,-,TRBJ1-4,CASSSRGREKLFF,TGTGCCAGTAGTTCGAGGGGGCGTGAAAAACTGTTTTTT
TRBV2,-,-,TRBJ2-2,CASCNRAPILGERSGELFF,TGTGCCAGCTGCAACAGGGCCCCGATTCTGGGGGAAAGATCAGGGGAGCTGTTTTTT
TRBV19,TRBD2,once,TRBJ2-1,CASSRTSGGGDEQFF,TGTGCCAGTAGTCGGACTAGCGGGGGGGGCGATGAGCAGTTCTTC